A single sample is the source of the 8 T cell receptor beta chains below, sequenced in a study of neoadjuvant anti-PD-1 for oral cavity cancer. Method: immunoSEQ multiplex PCR; TCRdb's copy keeps in-frame clones and lacks some. The sample holds about 61,000 clones; 65% to 85% are singletons and the top ten take 2.6%. Material: PBMCs, obtained before nivolumab (anti-PD-1) treatment. The receptors come from a person aged 35-79 years with oral cavity squamous cell carcinoma.

The CDR3 here is CASSSRGANEKLFF. The CDR3 DNA is TGTGCCAGCAGCTCTAGGGGGGCTAATGAAAAACTGTTTTTT. The chain employs TRBV5-5 and TRBJ1-4; possibly TRBD1 for D (6 bases). The V end lost 3 bases, the J end lost 3 bases, and 9 bases lay between the germline ends. Germline CDR1 SGHKS, CDR2 YYEKEE (reference sequence). The CDR3 totals 14 residues.

The chain joins TRBV12-5 to TRBJ1-5; D is perhaps TRBD1 (5 bases). Trimming took off 7 bases at V and 6 bases at J, with 22 bases between the two ends. The CDR3 is 16 residues long. Germline CDR1 and CDR2: LGHNT and FRNRAP. DNA of the CDR3: TGTGCTAGTGCTCAACCCTGGGCAGGACAACTTCAGCCCCAGCATTTT. Translating it yields CASAQPWAGQLQPQHF.

V is TRBV11-2 and J is TRBJ2-1; D not certain. Trimming removed 3 bases at V and 13 bases at J, with 19 bases between. Germline V gene sequence: CDR1 SGHAT, CDR2 FQNNGV. The CDR3 loop spans 14 amino acids. CDR3 amino acids: CASSFISQKAAQFF. The CDR3 DNA reads as TGTGCCAGCAGCTTCATTTCCCAGAAGGCGGCCCAGTTCTTC.

This sequence joins TRBV18 and TRBJ1-3; the D is unclear. Germline V CDR1 and CDR2: KGHSH, LQKENI. Trimming took off 3 bases at V and 4 bases at J, with 13 bases between the two ends. The length of the CDR3 is 15 residues. CDR3 nucleotides: TGTGCCAGCTCACCCCCCCGGATGGCCGGAAACACCATATATTTT. This encodes CASSPPRMAGNTIYF. The variable domain in full, with the rest retrieved from reference TRBV18 and TRBJ1-3, is NAGVMQNPRHLVRRRGQEARLRCSPMKGHSHVYWYRQLPEEGLKFMVYLQKENIIDESGMPKERFSAEFPKEGPSILRIQQVVRGDSAAYFCASSPPRMAGNTIYFGEGSWLTVV.

The chain couples TRBV19 to TRBJ1-1, with TRBD1 identical over 7 bases. V trimming: 4 bases; J trimming: 7 bases; junction bases outside the gene matches: 9. This CDR3 region has 14 residues. Germline CDR1 and CDR2: LNHDA and SQIVND (reference sequence). The CDR3 is CASSTKTGVSEAFF. DNA for the CDR3: TGTGCCAGTAGTACGAAAACAGGGGTAAGTGAAGCTTTCTTT.

The rearrangement links TRBV5-1 to TRBJ2-7, with D possibly being TRBD2 (6 bases). The ends were cut back, 7 bases at V and 3 bases at J, with 17 bases in the middle. CDR1 and CDR2 from the germline V gene are SGHRS and YFSETQ. The CDR3 loop spans 14 amino acids. DNA of the CDR3: TGCGCCAGCGCTCCCGCGGGATCTGACTACGAGCAGTACTTC. Protein product: CASAPAGSDYEQYF.

The chain links TRBV28 to TRBJ2-7; tentative D call: TRBD1 (6 bases). The CDR3 spans 15 residues. CDR1 MDHEN and CDR2 SYDVKM come from the germline V gene. V lost 2 bases and J lost 1, with 12 bases in between. CDR3 in amino acids: CASSLPGQYSYEQYF. DNA for the CDR3: TGTGCCAGCAGTTTACCGGGACAATATTCCTACGAGCAGTACTTC. Variable domain in full (rest from reference TRBV28 and TRBJ2-7): DVKVTQSSRYLVKRTGEKVFLECVQDMDHENMFWYRQDPGLGLRLIYFSYDVKMKEKGDIPEGYSVSREKKERFSLILESASTNQTSMYLCASSLPGQYSYEQYFGPGTRLTVT.

The V and J genes are TRBV19 and TRBJ1-2; D unclear. The V end lost 7 bases, the J end lost 4 bases, and 16 bases lay between the germline ends. CDR3 length: 14 amino acids. CDR1 and CDR2 from the germline V gene are LNHDA and SQIVND (reference sequence). As DNA, the CDR3 is TGTGCCAGTACCCCAAACAGCGATCCCTATGGCTACACCTTC. The encoded protein is CASTPNSDPYGYTF.